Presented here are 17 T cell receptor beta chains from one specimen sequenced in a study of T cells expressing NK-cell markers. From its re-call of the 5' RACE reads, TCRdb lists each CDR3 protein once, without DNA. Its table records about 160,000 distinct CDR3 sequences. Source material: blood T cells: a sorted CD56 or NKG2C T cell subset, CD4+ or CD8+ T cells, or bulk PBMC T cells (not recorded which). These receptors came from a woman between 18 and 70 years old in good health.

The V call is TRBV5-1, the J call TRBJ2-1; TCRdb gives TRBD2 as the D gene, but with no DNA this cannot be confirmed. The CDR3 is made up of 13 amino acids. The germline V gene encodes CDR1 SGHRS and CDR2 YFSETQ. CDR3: CASSLGTGDEQFF.

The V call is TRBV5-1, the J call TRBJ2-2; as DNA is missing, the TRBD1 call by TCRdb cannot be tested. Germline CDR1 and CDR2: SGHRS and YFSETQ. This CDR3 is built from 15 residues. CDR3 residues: CASSLVPGHSGELFF.

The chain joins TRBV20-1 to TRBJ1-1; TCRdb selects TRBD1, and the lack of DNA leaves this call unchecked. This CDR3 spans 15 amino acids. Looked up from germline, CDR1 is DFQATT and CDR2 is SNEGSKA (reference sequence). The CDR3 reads CSAGTGGTVNTEAFF.

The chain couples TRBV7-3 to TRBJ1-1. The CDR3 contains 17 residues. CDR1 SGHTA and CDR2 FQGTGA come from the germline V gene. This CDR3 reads CASSLSGSGYLNTEAFF.

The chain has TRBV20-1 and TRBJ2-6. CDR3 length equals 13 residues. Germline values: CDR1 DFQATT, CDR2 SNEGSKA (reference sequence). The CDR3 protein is CAAYGSGANVLTF.

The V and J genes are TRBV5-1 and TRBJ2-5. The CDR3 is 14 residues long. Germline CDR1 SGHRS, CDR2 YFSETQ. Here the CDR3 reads CASSLAGFEETQYF.

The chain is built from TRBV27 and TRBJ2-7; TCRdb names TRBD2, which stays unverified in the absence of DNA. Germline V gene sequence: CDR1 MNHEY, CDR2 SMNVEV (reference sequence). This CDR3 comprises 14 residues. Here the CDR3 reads CASSFEGLASEQYF.

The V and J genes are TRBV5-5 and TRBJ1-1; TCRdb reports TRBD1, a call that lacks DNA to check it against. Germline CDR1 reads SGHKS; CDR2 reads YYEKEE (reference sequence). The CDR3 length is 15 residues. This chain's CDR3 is CASSVTGQGNTEAFF.

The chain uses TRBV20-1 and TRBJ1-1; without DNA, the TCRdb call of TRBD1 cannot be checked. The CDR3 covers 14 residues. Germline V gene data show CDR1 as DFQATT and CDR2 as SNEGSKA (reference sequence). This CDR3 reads CSARDRRGADWAFF.

This CDR3 is CASSRTQVSNSPLHF. J is TRBJ1-6 and V is TRBV5-1; TCRdb picks TRBD1, but there is no DNA to check that call. The CDR3 is 15 amino acids. Germline V gene sequence: CDR1 SGHRS, CDR2 YFSETQ.

This CDR3 is CASSGHSGTGREKLFF. The V call is TRBV6-1, the J call TRBJ1-4; TCRdb reports TRBD1, a call that lacks DNA to check it against. Germline V gives CDR1 MNHNS, CDR2 SASEGT. The CDR3 contains 16 residues.

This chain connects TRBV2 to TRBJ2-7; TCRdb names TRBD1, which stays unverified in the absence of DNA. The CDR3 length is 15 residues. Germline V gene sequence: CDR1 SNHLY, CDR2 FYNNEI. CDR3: CASSPGPPPLYEQYF.

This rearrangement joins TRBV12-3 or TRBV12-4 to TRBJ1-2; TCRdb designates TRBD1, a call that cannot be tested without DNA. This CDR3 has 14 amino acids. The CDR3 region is CASSRGVANYGYTF.

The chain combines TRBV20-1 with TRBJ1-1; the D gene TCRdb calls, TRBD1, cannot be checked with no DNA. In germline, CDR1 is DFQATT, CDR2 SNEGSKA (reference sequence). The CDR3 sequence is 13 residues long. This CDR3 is CSARRGQGQEAFF.

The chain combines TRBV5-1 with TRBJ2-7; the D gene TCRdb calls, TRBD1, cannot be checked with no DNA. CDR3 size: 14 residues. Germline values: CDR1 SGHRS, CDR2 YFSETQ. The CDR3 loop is CASSLTGGGNEQYF.

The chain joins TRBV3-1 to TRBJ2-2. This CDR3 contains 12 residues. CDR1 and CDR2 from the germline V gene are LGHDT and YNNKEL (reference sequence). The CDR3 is CASSQGYRELFF.

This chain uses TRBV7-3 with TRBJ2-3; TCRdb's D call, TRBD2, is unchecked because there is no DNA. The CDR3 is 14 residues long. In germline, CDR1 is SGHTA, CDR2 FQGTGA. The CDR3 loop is CASSLTLKEGTQYF. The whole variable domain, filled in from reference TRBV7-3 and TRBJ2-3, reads GAGVSQTPSNKVTEKGKYVELRCDPISGHTALYWYRQSLGQGPEFLIYFQGTGAADDSGLPNDRFFAVRPEGSVSTLKIQRTERGDSAVYLCASSLTLKEGTQYFGPGTRLTVL.